What follows are 8 T cell receptor beta chains derived from one specimen sequenced in a study of radiotherapy plus CTLA-4 blockade in lung cancer. Generated by immunoSEQ multiplex PCR, the TCRdb table keeps only in-frame clones and is missing some. The data hold 70,000 to 95,000 clones, with around 86% observed a single time. The starting material was peripheral blood, obtained from a patient treated with radiotherapy plus ipilimumab. The receptors stem from a human donor with non-small cell lung cancer that progressed on radiotherapy plus ipilimumab.

The rearrangement links TRBV18 to TRBJ1-2; D possibly corresponds to TRBD1 (5 bases). CDR1 and CDR2 from the germline V gene are KGHSH and LQKENI. The CDR3 contains 13 residues. V gave up 0 bases and J gave up 4 bases, with 6 bases separating them. CDR3 sequence reads: CASSPPTAYGYTF. The DNA of the CDR3 is TGTGCCAGCTCACCACCGACAGCCTATGGCTACACCTTC.

The chain is built from TRBV10-1 and TRBJ2-3; 9 bases are a match to TRBD2. V was clipped by 9 bases and J by 3 bases; unmatched bases: 22. Germline V gene sequence: CDR1 WNHNN, CDR2 SYGVQD (reference sequence). This CDR3 region has 19 residues. CDR3 sequence (DNA): TGCGCCAGTGAAGAGTCTAGCGGGACCGTGGAGCGGGGTACAGATACGCAGTATTTT. This codes for CASEESSGTVERGTDTQYF.

The rearrangement links TRBV30 to TRBJ1-1; D ambiguous. Per germline, CDR1 GTSNPN and CDR2 SVGIG (reference sequence). With 0 bases removed from V and 3 bases from J, the gap between germline ends came to 8 bases. The CDR3 spans 13 residues. CDR3: CAWSVNAHTEAFF. CDR3 nucleotides: TGTGCCTGGAGTGTAAATGCGCACACTGAAGCTTTCTTT.

V and J are TRBV9 and TRBJ2-7; D unclear. This CDR3 has 15 amino acids. V was cut by 3 bases and J by 2 bases, with 15 bases left in between. Germline assignment: CDR1 SGDLS and CDR2 YYNGEE. CDR3 nucleotide sequence: TGTGCCAGCAGCGCTCAGACGGAGATCACCTACGAGCAGTACTTC. Translation gives CASSAQTEITYEQYF.

The chain recombines TRBV5-1 with TRBJ1-1; 12 bases fit TRBD1. The germline V gene has CDR1 SGHRS and CDR2 YFSETQ. Losses at the gene ends were 4 bases for V and 1 base for J; bases not matched to a gene: 5. The CDR3 length is 16 residues. Here the CDR3 reads CASSPGTGGRNTEAFF. Here the CDR3 DNA reads TGCGCCAGCAGCCCGGGGACAGGGGGCCGGAACACTGAAGCTTTCTTT.

Details on this clone: A junction end diverges from the germline sequence, so it may reflect a read error. This chain uses TRBV7-9 with TRBJ2-5; 9 bases are a match to TRBD2. This CDR3 is built from 16 residues. CDR1 is SEHNR, CDR2 FQNEAQ, per germline (reference sequence). CDR3: CASSLAGTDRQETQYF. CDR3 bases: TGTGCCAGCAGCCTAGCGGGAACAGACAGGCAAGAGACCCAGTACTTC.

This clone has more than one count but fewer than ten. The J gene is TRBJ1-3, the V gene TRBV7-8, with D tentatively TRBD1 (5 bases). The CDR3 is 15 amino acids. Germline CDR1 is SGHVS and CDR2 is FQNEAQ. Trimming shortened V by 2 bases and J by 0 bases, and 8 bases separated the two germline ends. CDR3 DNA sequence: TGTGCCAGCAGCTTAAGCAGGGACTCTGGAAACACCATATATTTT. Its translation: CASSLSRDSGNTIYF.

The chain links TRBV5-4 to TRBJ1-2; D unclear. The CDR3 has 15 amino acids. The V end lost 4 bases, the J end lost 4 bases, and 17 bases lay between the germline ends. Germline V gene lookup returns CDR1 SGHNT and CDR2 YYREEE (reference sequence). The CDR3 nucleotides are TGTGCCAGCAGCCCTGAGTGGGGAGGTGGCTATGGCTACACCTTC. Its translation: CASSPEWGGGYGYTF.